The 21 T cell receptor beta chains in this list originate from one sample, sequenced in a study of identical twins. A single record per CDR3 protein comes from TCRdb applying MiXCR to the 5' RACE reads. The table shows some 730,000 distinct CDR3 sequences, with 15% to 20% occurring only once. Another study also made use of these data, one on T cells expressing NK-cell markers.

The sample was PBMCs. Source of these receptors: a woman between 18 and 29 years old in good health.

The V call is TRBV3-1, the J call TRBJ1-4, with 8 bases fitting TRBD1. Germline values: CDR1 LGHDT, CDR2 YNNKEL (reference sequence). This CDR3 is built from 15 residues. Unmatched junction bases numbered 8, after V lost 4 bases and J lost 7 bases. CDR3 sequence reads: CASSPGQGRGEKLFF. The DNA of the CDR3 is TGTGCCAGCAGCCCAGGACAGGGCAGAGGTGAAAAACTGTTTTTT.

This clonotype has only one observation. One junction end disagrees with the germline gene, perhaps due to a read error. The V call is TRBV20-1, the J call TRBJ2-1; 11 bases agree with TRBD2. Germline V gene sequence: CDR1 DFQATT, CDR2 SNEGSKA (reference sequence). The CDR3 is 17 residues long. The chain's CDR3 is CCARSPGTSGAYNEQFF. The CDR3 DNA is TGCTGTGCTAGATCCCCAGGGACTAGCGGAGCCTACAATGAGCAGTTCTTC.

This clonotype was counted a few times. This chain joins TRBV6-5 and TRBJ2-3; 7 bases are shared with TRBD2. CDR3 length: 16 residues. CDR1 and CDR2 from the germline V gene are MNHEY and SVGAGI. V was clipped by 4 bases and J by 0 bases; unmatched bases: 7. CDR3 protein: CASSSTGGRSTDTQYF. The CDR3 coding sequence is TGTGCCAGCAGTTCGACGGGAGGCCGAAGCACAGATACGCAGTATTTT.

The chain joins TRBV10-3 to TRBJ2-1; unclear D gene. V was trimmed by 5 bases and J by 14 bases, leaving 25 bases between them. CDR1 and CDR2 (germline): ENHRY, SYGVKD. The CDR3 extends over 15 amino acids. CDR3: CAISSSGLSPSKEFF. Here the CDR3 DNA reads TGTGCCATCAGTAGCTCCGGGCTATCCCCGTCGAAGGAGTTCTTC.

This clonotype was seen repeatedly, ten times or more. The chain joins TRBV5-1 to TRBJ2-1, with a possible D match to TRBD1 (6 bases). Trimming left V 9 bases short and J 6 bases short, with 19 bases between. The germline CDR1 and CDR2 sequences are SGHRS and YFSETQ. The CDR3 length is 14 residues. CDR3 residues: CATTGSLGVNEQFF. Written as DNA, the CDR3 is TGCGCCACCACAGGGAGCTTGGGGGTCAATGAGCAGTTCTTC.

This clonotype was observed at least ten times. This rearrangement joins TRBV7-9 to TRBJ1-1; 7 nucleotides agree with TRBD1. Trimming took 7 bases from V and 8 from J; bases not matched to a gene: 4. Per germline, CDR1 SEHNR and CDR2 FQNEAQ (reference sequence). The CDR3 spans 11 residues. The CDR3 nucleotides are TGTGCCAGCACCTCGGACAGGGAAGCTTTCTTT. It yields the protein CASTSDREAFF.

This rearrangement joins TRBV5-1 to TRBJ2-7; D call uncertain. CDR1 is SGHRS, CDR2 YFSETQ, per germline. CDR3 length: 13 amino acids. V dropped 2 bases and J dropped 1 base, with 7 bases sitting between them. As DNA, the CDR3 is TGCGCCAGCAGCTTCGACCCATCCTACGAGCAGTACTTC. As protein: CASSFDPSYEQYF.

In this sample, this clonotype turned up a few times. V usage is TRBV7-9 and J usage is TRBJ2-3, with no clear D. This CDR3 is 11 amino acids long. The germline CDR1 and CDR2 sequences are SEHNR and FQNEAQ (reference sequence). V gave up 11 bases and J gave up 2 bases, with 8 bases separating them. The CDR3 DNA is TGTGCCGTAGGCCCCACAGATACGCAGTATTTT. Its protein is CAVGPTDTQYF.

The chain employs TRBV6-5 and TRBJ2-7, with 7 bases identical to TRBD1. The CDR3 totals 17 residues. V was clipped by 0 bases and J by 5 bases; unmatched bases: 13. Germline V gene data show CDR1 as MNHEY and CDR2 as SVGAGI. Written as DNA, the CDR3 is TGTGCCAGCAGTTACTCCCCCGACAGGGTAATCGAGAACGAGCAGTACTTC. Translation: CASSYSPDRVIENEQYF.

V and J are TRBV11-2 and TRBJ2-1; 16 positions match TRBD2. This CDR3 comprises 17 residues. Trimming took 5 bases from V and 9 from J; bases not matched to a gene: 10. Per germline, CDR1 SGHAT and CDR2 FQNNGV. The CDR3 is CASSASYGTSGRVEQFF. The CDR3 bases are TGTGCCAGCAGCGCCTCCTATGGGACTAGCGGGAGGGTTGAGCAGTTCTTC.

The rearrangement links TRBV7-9 to TRBJ2-7; D is possibly TRBD1 or TRBD2 (5 bases each). The germline V and J ends were trimmed by 3 bases and 7 bases, with 16 bases remaining between them. CDR3 length: 14 amino acids. Germline assignment: CDR1 SEHNR and CDR2 FQNEAQ (reference sequence). The CDR3 DNA follows: TGTGCCAGCAGCTTCCCTCGGGGCGAAAGGGAGCAGTACTTC. As protein: CASSFPRGEREQYF.

V usage is TRBV7-3 and J usage is TRBJ2-6; D may match TRBD1 or TRBD2 (5 bases each). The V gene's germline CDR1 is SGHTA and CDR2 FQGTGA. The CDR3 has 22 amino acids. The ends were cut back, 1 base at V and 0 bases at J, with 25 bases in the middle. The CDR3 loop is CASSLRTWGTGPLSSGANVLTF. The CDR3 DNA sequence: TGTGCCAGCAGCTTAAGAACCTGGGGGACGGGACCCCTTTCCTCTGGGGCCAACGTCCTGACTTTC. The variable domain in full, with the rest retrieved from reference TRBV7-3 and TRBJ2-6, is GAGVSQTPSNKVTEKGKYVELRCDPISGHTALYWYRQSLGQGPEFLIYFQGTGAADDSGLPNDRFFAVRPEGSVSTLKIQRTERGDSAVYLCASSLRTWGTGPLSSGANVLTFGAGSRLTVL.

The CDR3: CASRNRGVNTDTQYF. CDR3 bases: TGTGCCAGCAGAAACAGAGGGGTCAACACAGATACGCAGTATTTT. J is TRBJ2-3 and V is TRBV7-9; D tentatively reads TRBD1 or TRBD2 (5 bases each). This CDR3 spans 15 amino acids. The germline V and J ends were trimmed by 6 bases and 2 bases, with 15 bases remaining between them. Looked up from germline, CDR1 is SEHNR and CDR2 is FQNEAQ (reference sequence). The whole variable domain, remainder taken from reference TRBV7-9 and TRBJ2-3, is DTGVSQNPRHKITKRGQNVTFRCDPISEHNRLYWYRQTLGQGPEFLTYFQNEAQLEKSRLLSDRFSAERPKGSFSTLEIQRTEQGDSAMYLCASRNRGVNTDTQYFGPGTRLTVL.

This chain links TRBV11-2 with TRBJ2-7; a weak D match, TRBD1 (6 bases). Germline V gives CDR1 SGHAT, CDR2 FQNNGV. The CDR3 has 14 residues. The ends were cut back, 3 bases at V and 6 bases at J, with 15 bases in the middle. This CDR3 is CASSFIQGMGEQYF. As DNA, the CDR3 is TGTGCCAGCAGCTTTATACAGGGTATGGGCGAGCAGTACTTC.

This clonotype turned up a few times. V and J are TRBV5-1 and TRBJ1-5; D gene uncertain. The CDR3 sequence is 13 residues long. V was pared by 4 bases and J by 3 bases, with 8 bases between. CDR1 and CDR2 (germline): SGHRS, YFSETQ. The CDR3 region has the DNA TGCGCCAGCAGCCCTTACCCCAATCAGCCCCAGCATTTT. Protein product: CASSPYPNQPQHF.

The J gene is TRBJ2-7, the V gene TRBV5-6; no firm D call. This CDR3 comprises 13 residues. Trimming stripped 0 bases from V and 4 bases from J, with 8 bases between. Germline V gene sequence: CDR1 SGHDT, CDR2 YYEEEE. This CDR3 reads CASSLDKYYEQYF. In DNA form, the CDR3 reads TGTGCCAGCAGCTTGGACAAGTATTACGAGCAGTACTTC.

In this sample, this clonotype turned up a few times. The chain employs TRBV6-2 or TRBV6-3 and TRBJ2-7, with a weak D call TRBD2 (5 bases). Germline assignment: CDR1 MNHEY and CDR2 SVGEGT. V was cut by 7 bases and J by 1 base, with 11 bases left in between. The CDR3 covers 13 residues. The DNA for the CDR3 is TGTGCCAGCAAGAAGACGGGGTCCTACGAGCAGTACTTC. This gives the protein CASKKTGSYEQYF.

This chain connects TRBV20-1 to TRBJ1-5, with TRBD1 matching over 11 bases. This CDR3 comprises 14 residues. Losses at the gene ends were 6 bases for V and 9 bases for J; bases not matched to a gene: 10. Germline CDR1 DFQATT, CDR2 SNEGSKA (reference sequence). The CDR3 sequence: CSARRTGGPMPQHF. The CDR3 DNA sequence: TGCAGTGCCCGCCGGACAGGGGGCCCTATGCCCCAGCATTTT.

This chain links TRBV6-2 or TRBV6-3 with TRBJ2-3, with D hard to call. Germline CDR1 reads MNHEY; CDR2 reads SVGEGT. This CDR3 spans 14 amino acids. The ends were cut back, 7 bases at V and 7 bases at J, with 18 bases in the middle. The CDR3 DNA reads as TGTGCCAGCACCGACCGCAACTCGTTTCATACGCAGTATTTT. As protein: CASTDRNSFHTQYF.

CDR3: CASSLEGLADTQYF. The CDR3, as DNA: TGTGCCAGCAGCTTAGAGGGTCTCGCAGATACGCAGTATTTT. V and J are TRBV7-9 and TRBJ2-3, with D unclear. Germline CDR1 is SEHNR and CDR2 is FQNEAQ (reference sequence). Trimming removed 1 base from V and 4 bases from J, with 9 bases in between. CDR3 length equals 14 residues.

This chain links TRBV6-2 or TRBV6-3 with TRBJ2-7, with D hard to call. Between the trimmed V and J ends, which lost 6 bases and 5 bases, there was a span of 17 bases. The CDR3 extends over 14 amino acids. Germline CDR1 and CDR2: MNHEY and SVGEGT. The CDR3 sequence is CASRRPSVAHEQYF. CDR3 nucleotide sequence: TGTGCCAGCAGGAGGCCTTCCGTGGCCCACGAGCAGTACTTC.